A single sample is the source of the 4 T cell receptor beta chains below, sequenced in a study of blood T cells in healthy people across ages. Together with a sample-barcoded 5' primer, a J-beta primer mix was included in a second PCR lasting 7 to 11 cycles. TCRdb re-called the 5' RACE reads with MiXCR, one entry per CDR3 protein. The sample carries around 1,000,000 distinct CDR3 sequences, roughly a quarter recorded once. These data were likewise used in another study, on T cells of mothers and their children.

The specimen was blood. The receptors originated from a girl aged 2 to 10 in good health.

The CDR3 protein is CASTPPGGMYQETQYF. CDR3 bases: TGTGCCAGCACTCCCCCCGGCGGGATGTACCAAGAGACCCAGTACTTC. The rearrangement links TRBV6-2 or TRBV6-3 to TRBJ2-5, with D possibly TRBD2 on 6 matching bases. Germline CDR1 reads MNHEY; CDR2 reads SVGEGT. There are 16 residues in the CDR3. Trimming removed 7 bases from V and 0 bases from J, with 18 bases in between.

This clonotype was detected only a few times. The chain employs TRBV6-5 and TRBJ1-6; unclear D gene. The CDR3 loop spans 15 amino acids. Between the trimmed V and J ends, which lost 7 bases and 1 base, there was a span of 11 bases. CDR1 and CDR2 from the germline V gene are MNHEY and SVGAGI. In DNA, the CDR3 is TGTGCCAGCAATACCAGGCAGTCCTATAATTCACCCCTCCACTTT. It encodes CASNTRQSYNSPLHF.

CDR3 DNA sequence: TGTGCCAGCAGGCTAGACAGGGGGTACACTGAAGCTTTCTTT. It translates to CASRLDRGYTEAFF. The chain carries TRBV12-3 or TRBV12-4 and TRBJ1-1; 9 bases fit TRBD1. The CDR3 spans 14 residues. The junction had 5 bases not matched to a gene; V was cut back by 6 bases and J by 3 bases.

Only a few counts were recorded for this clonotype. The J gene is TRBJ1-5, the V gene TRBV12-3 or TRBV12-4, with TRBD1 identical over 7 bases. CDR3 length equals 13 residues. V was pared by 6 bases and J by 11 bases, with 10 bases of the junction left unmatched. CDR3: CASSTAGTESQHF. In DNA form, the CDR3 reads TGTGCCAGCAGCACGGCTGGGACAGAATCCCAGCATTTT.